The 14 T cell receptor beta chains below were found in one sample sequenced in a study of early T cells in non-severe SARS-CoV-2 infection. TCRdb re-called the 5' RACE reads with MiXCR, one entry per CDR3 protein. The profile shows approximately 70,000 distinct CDR3 sequences, roughly 12% of them singletons. Sequencing used whole blood. The source of these receptors is an adult who was a healthcare worker with PCR-confirmed SARS-CoV-2 infection or an uninfected control (not recorded which).

This clonotype was counted a few times. The rearrangement links TRBV29-1 to TRBJ1-1; D is possibly TRBD1 (6 bases). Germline V gene lookup returns CDR1 SQVTM and CDR2 ANQGSEA. V lost 6 bases and J 4 bases, leaving 15 bases between the germline ends. This CDR3 comprises 13 residues. The CDR3, as DNA: TGCAGCGTGGTGGACAGTAGGAGCACTGAAGCTTTCTTT. Protein: CSVVDSRSTEAFF.

This chain connects TRBV29-1 to TRBJ2-1; weak D call: TRBD1 (8 bases). This CDR3 is built from 12 residues. Germline lookup yields CDR1 SQVTM and CDR2 ANQGSEA. In nucleotides, the CDR3 is TGCAGTGGGGGGGACAGGACGGGTGAGCAGTTCTTC. Translating it yields CSGGDRTGEQFF.

This clonotype was seen a few times. The rearrangement uses TRBV4-1 and TRBJ2-7; 13 nucleotides agree with TRBD2. The CDR3 covers 14 residues. Looked up from germline, CDR1 is MGHRA and CDR2 is YSYEKL. After removal of 8 bases from V and 3 bases from J, the junction contained 4 bases not matched to a gene. CDR3 amino acids: CASSGLAGDYEQYF. The DNA for the CDR3 is TGCGCCAGCTCAGGACTAGCGGGGGACTACGAGCAGTACTTC.

The rearrangement joins TRBV29-1 to TRBJ2-1, with D possibly matching TRBD2 (6 bases). CDR3 size: 12 residues. V lost 4 bases to trimming and J lost 2 bases, with 6 bases between them. Germline V CDR1 and CDR2: SQVTM, ANQGSEA. CDR3 in DNA: TGCAGCGTTGGGGGGGCCTACAATGAGCAGTTCTTC. Encoded protein: CSVGGAYNEQFF.

This clonotype was seen a handful of times. This chain uses TRBV2 with TRBJ2-3; weak D call: TRBD2 (7 bases). The CDR3 totals 14 residues. Trimming pared 6 bases from V and 2 bases from J, leaving 12 bases between. The germline gives CDR1 SNHLY, CDR2 FYNNEI. This CDR3 is CASSGGGVTDTQYF. The CDR3 nucleotides are TGTGCCAGCAGCGGAGGGGGGGTCACAGATACGCAGTATTTT. Using reference TRBV2 and TRBJ2-3 for the parts outside the CDR3, the full variable domain is EPEVTQTPSHQVTQMGQEVILRCVPISNHLYFYWYRQILGQKVEFLVSFYNNEISEKSEIFDDQFSVERPDGSNFTLKIRSTKLEDSAMYFCASSGGGVTDTQYFGPGTRLTVL.

This clonotype has at least ten counts. The rearrangement joins TRBV19 to TRBJ1-5; D is unclear. Trimming removed 3 bases at V and 0 bases at J, with 15 bases between. This CDR3 comprises 17 residues. Germline CDR1 LNHDA, CDR2 SQIVND (reference sequence). The CDR3 bases are TGTGCCAGTAGTATTAAGAGACGGTTAGTTAGCAATCAGCCCCAGCATTTT. Protein: CASSIKRRLVSNQPQHF. Using reference TRBV19 and TRBJ1-5 for the parts outside the CDR3, the full variable domain is DGGITQSPKYLFRKEGQNVTLSCEQNLNHDAMYWYRQDPGQGLRLIYYSQIVNDFQKGDIAEGYSVSREKKESFPLTVTSAQKNPTAFYLCASSIKRRLVSNQPQHFGDGTRLSIL.

This chain joins TRBV11-2 and TRBJ2-5; 7 bases map to TRBD2. CDR1 and CDR2 (germline): SGHAT, FQNNGV. This CDR3 comprises 14 residues. V lost 2 bases and J lost 2; bases outside the gene matches: 2. Here the CDR3 DNA reads TGTGCCAGCAGCTTAAAGCGGGGACAAGAGACCCAGTACTTC. Protein product: CASSLKRGQETQYF.

This clonotype turned up a few times. The chain has TRBV29-1 and TRBJ2-2; 8 bases are shared with TRBD1. Germline V gene lookup returns CDR1 SQVTM and CDR2 ANQGSEA. CDR3 length: 15 residues. J gave up 3 bases and V 4 bases, and 7 bases lay outside the gene matches. The CDR3 loop is CSVAKTGADTGELFF. The DNA of the CDR3 is TGCAGCGTTGCAAAGACAGGGGCGGACACCGGGGAGCTGTTTTTT.

This clonotype was counted at least ten times. The V gene is TRBV7-2, the J gene TRBJ1-2, with D possibly matching TRBD1 (5 bases). The germline gives CDR1 SGHTA, CDR2 FQGNSA. The CDR3 has 16 amino acids. Deletions cut 2 bases from V and 0 bases from J, with 13 bases between. CDR3 sequence reads: CASSLTSVGANYGYTF. DNA of the CDR3: TGTGCCAGCAGCTTAACGTCCGTGGGGGCTAACTATGGCTACACCTTC.

This clonotype was counted ten times or more. The chain combines TRBV10-3 with TRBJ2-5; the D is unclear. Germline assignment: CDR1 ENHRY and CDR2 SYGVKD. The CDR3 length is 13 residues. Trimming left V 6 bases short and J 5 bases short, with 13 bases between. CDR3 in amino acids: CAIREEDGETQYF. Written as DNA, the CDR3 is TGTGCCATCAGAGAAGAAGATGGGGAGACCCAGTACTTC.

V usage is TRBV19 and J usage is TRBJ2-1; 11 bases line up with TRBD2. The CDR3 has 15 residues. Germline V gene lookup returns CDR1 LNHDA and CDR2 SQIVND (reference sequence). After removal of 3 bases from V and 7 bases from J, the junction contained 5 bases not matched to a gene. The CDR3 spells CASSIVSGRGNEQFF. The CDR3 nucleotides are TGTGCCAGTAGTATTGTTAGCGGGAGGGGAAATGAGCAGTTCTTC.

The gene calls are TRBV7-9 and TRBJ2-1; 7 nucleotides line up with TRBD2. Trimming at V came to 2 bases and at J to 7 bases, leaving 8 bases not matched to a gene. Germline CDR1 reads SEHNR; CDR2 reads FQNEAQ (reference sequence). The CDR3 has 15 residues. The CDR3 DNA reads TGTGCCAGCAGCTTAAAGGGAGGGCCCATAAATGAGCAGTTCTTC. Translated: CASSLKGGPINEQFF.

This clonotype was counted only a few times. The rearrangement links TRBV12-3 or TRBV12-4 to TRBJ2-3, with TRBD2 matching 10 bases. V trimming: 1 base; J trimming: 4 bases; junction bases outside the gene matches: 5. This CDR3 has 16 residues. CDR3 in amino acids: CASSLGSGGWADTQYF. The CDR3 nucleotides are TGTGCCAGCAGTTTAGGTAGCGGGGGGTGGGCAGATACGCAGTATTTT.

There are a few counts of this clonotype. The chain combines TRBV11-3 with TRBJ2-3; D may match TRBD1 or TRBD2 (5 bases each). V dropped 4 bases and J dropped 12 bases, with 17 bases sitting between them. The CDR3 sequence is 13 residues long. The germline gives CDR1 SGHNT, CDR2 YENEEA. CDR3: CASSSLTTGTQYF. DNA for the CDR3: TGTGCCAGCAGCTCTCTGACGACCGGGACCCAGTATTTT.